This section outlines one TCR beta chain sequence together with its context. As yet, its antigen is unknown. This specimen belongs to a study of T cells in Graves' hyperthyroidism and ophthalmopathy. Study as a whole: Initial diagnosis, before any treatment, was when peripheral blood was collected.

Germline CDR1 is SNHLY and CDR2 is FYNNEI. V was trimmed by 5 bases and J by 2 bases, leaving 12 bases between them. The CDR3 is made up of 14 amino acids. Active moderate-to-severe ophthalmopathy, Clinical Activity Score at least 3, NOSPECS at least 4, under 3 months' duration. Regions amplified from RNA transcripts were the TCR beta CDR3 regions. A set of HTBI primers served as the primers for a first-round RT-PCR of the TCR CDR3. TCRdb reprocessed the multiplex PCR reads via MiXCR and lists one record per CDR3 protein. The repertoire holds 700,000 or so distinct CDR3 sequences, with around 13% as singletons. Findings and limits, study-wide: The model identified upcoming ophthalmopathy a median approximately 6.5 months ahead of onset.

The specimen sequenced was blood. The genes are TRBV2 and TRBJ2-5, with no clear D. This receptor was obtained from a woman aged 45-59 years with Graves' ophthalmopathy. CDR3 DNA: TGTGCCAGCAGTACCAGGTTGAGGCAAGAGACCCAGTACTTC. Its translation is CASSTRLRQETQYF.